This T cell receptor beta chain was observed in a study of response to subunit inactivated influenza vaccine. Per the germline V gene, CDR1 is SGHDT and CDR2 is YYEEEE. This CDR3 region has 14 residues. V was shortened by 0 bases and J by 4 bases, with 7 bases between the two germline ends. From the RT-PCR reads, TCRdb called clonotypes with MiXCR, one entry per CDR3 protein. The table has about 700,000 distinct CDR3 sequences, 15% to 19% seen once. The TCR originated in a man over 45 who received an inactivated influenza vaccine. This rearrangement joins TRBV5-6 to TRBJ2-2; weak D call: TRBD1 (5 bases). The sequenced sample was PBMCs from blood, obtained about 13 days after vaccination. CDR3 in DNA: TGTGCCAGCAGCTTGGCAGGGTTCACCGGGGAGCTGTTTTTT. Translated, it gives CASSLAGFTGELFF.